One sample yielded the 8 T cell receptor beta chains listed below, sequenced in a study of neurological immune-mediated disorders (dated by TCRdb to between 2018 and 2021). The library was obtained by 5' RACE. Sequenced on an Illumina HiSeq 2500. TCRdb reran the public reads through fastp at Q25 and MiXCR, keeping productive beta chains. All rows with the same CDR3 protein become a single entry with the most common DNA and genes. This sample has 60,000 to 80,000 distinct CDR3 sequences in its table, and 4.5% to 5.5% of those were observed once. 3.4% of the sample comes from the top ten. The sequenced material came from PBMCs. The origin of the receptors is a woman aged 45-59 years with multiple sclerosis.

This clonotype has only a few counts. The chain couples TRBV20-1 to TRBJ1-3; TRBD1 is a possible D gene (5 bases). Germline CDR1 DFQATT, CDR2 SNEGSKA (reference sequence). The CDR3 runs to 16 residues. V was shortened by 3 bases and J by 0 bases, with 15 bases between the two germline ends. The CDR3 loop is CSASNPGTDSGNTIYF. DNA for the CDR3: TGCAGTGCTAGTAATCCCGGGACCGACTCTGGAAACACCATATATTTT.

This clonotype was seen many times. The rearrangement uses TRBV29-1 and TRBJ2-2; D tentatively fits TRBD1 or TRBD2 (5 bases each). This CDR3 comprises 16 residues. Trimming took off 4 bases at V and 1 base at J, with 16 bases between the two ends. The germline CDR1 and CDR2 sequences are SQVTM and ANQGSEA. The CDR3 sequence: CSVGIWGAGNTGELFF. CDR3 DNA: TGCAGCGTTGGTATATGGGGCGCGGGGAACACCGGGGAGCTGTTTTTT.

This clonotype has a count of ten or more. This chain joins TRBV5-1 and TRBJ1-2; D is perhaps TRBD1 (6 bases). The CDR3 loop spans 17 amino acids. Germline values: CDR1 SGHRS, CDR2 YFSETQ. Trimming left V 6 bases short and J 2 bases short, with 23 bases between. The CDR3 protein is CASTAFPNQGRNYGYTF. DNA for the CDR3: TGCGCCAGCACCGCTTTCCCCAACCAGGGGCGCAACTATGGCTACACCTTC.

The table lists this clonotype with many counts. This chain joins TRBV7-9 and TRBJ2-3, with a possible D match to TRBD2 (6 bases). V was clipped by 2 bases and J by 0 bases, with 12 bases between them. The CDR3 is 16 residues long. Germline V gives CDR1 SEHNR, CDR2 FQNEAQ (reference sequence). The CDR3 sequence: CASSLRQGGSTDTQYF. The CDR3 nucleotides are TGTGCCAGCAGCTTACGGCAGGGAGGCAGCACAGATACGCAGTATTTT.

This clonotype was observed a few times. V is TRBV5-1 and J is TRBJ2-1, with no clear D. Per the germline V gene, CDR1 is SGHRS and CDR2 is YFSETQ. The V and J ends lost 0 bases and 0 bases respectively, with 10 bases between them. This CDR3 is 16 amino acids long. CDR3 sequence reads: CASSLVGISSYNEQFF. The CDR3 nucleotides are TGCGCCAGCAGCTTGGTAGGGATCAGCTCCTACAATGAGCAGTTCTTC.

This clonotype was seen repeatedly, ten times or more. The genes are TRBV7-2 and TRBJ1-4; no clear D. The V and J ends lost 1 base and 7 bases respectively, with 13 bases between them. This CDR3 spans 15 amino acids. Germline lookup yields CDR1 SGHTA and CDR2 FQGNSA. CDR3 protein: CASSLEGGQIEKLFF. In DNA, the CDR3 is TGTGCCAGCAGCTTAGAGGGAGGGCAGATTGAAAAACTGTTTTTT.

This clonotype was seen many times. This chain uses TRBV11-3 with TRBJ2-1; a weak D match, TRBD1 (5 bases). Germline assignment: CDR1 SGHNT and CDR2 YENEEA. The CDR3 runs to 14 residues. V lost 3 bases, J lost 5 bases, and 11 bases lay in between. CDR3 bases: TGTGCCAGCAGCTTTACCCAGGGCCACAATGAGCAGTTCTTC. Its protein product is CASSFTQGHNEQFF.

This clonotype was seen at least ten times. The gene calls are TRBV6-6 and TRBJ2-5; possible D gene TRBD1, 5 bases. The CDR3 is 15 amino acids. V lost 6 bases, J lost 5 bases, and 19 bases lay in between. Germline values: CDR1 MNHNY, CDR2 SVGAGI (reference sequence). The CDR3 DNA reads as TGTGCCAGCAGCCCCACCCTTGGGGCAGGGGAGACCCAGTACTTC. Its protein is CASSPTLGAGETQYF.